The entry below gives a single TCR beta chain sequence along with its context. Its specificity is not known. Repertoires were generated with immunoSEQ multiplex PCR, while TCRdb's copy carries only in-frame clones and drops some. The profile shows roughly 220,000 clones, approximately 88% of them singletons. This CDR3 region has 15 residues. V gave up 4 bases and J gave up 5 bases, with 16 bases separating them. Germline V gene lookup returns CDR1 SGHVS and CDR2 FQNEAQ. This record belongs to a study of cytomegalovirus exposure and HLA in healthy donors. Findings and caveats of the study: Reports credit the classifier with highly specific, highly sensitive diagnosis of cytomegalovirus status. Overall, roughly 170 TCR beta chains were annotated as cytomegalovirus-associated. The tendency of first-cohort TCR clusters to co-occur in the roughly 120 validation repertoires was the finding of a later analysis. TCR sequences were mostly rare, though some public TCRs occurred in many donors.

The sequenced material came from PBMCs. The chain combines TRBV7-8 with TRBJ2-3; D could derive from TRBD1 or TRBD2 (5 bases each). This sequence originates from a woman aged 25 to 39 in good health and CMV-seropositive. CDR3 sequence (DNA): TGTGCCAGCAGCTCCCCGACCAGGGACGGAGATACGCAGTATTTT. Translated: CASSSPTRDGDTQYF.